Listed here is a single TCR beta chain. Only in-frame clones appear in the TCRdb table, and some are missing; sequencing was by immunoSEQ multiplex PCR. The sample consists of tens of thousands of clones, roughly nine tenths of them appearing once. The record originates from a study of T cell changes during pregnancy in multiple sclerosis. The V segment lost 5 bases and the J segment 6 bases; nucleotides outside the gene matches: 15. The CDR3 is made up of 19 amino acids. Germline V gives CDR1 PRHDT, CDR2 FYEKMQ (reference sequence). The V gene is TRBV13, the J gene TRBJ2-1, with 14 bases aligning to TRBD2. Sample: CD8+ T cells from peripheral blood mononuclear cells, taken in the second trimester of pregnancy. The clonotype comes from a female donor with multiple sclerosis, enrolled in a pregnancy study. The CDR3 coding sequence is TGTGCCAGCAGCCTATTCGGGACTAGCGGGAGAGGAATGGGCAATGAGCAGTTCTTC. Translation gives CASSLFGTSGRGMGNEQFF.